This TCR beta chain is drawn from a study of blood T cell repertoires in COVID-19 (TCRdb year 2020). For the study in its entirety: Samples covering the acute and convalescent phases of COVID-19 were provided by collaborators in the United States, Italy and Spain. The material from the prospective study consisted of cDNA or gDNA derived from T cells, B-cell-depleted T cells, or PBMCs. HLA class I and class II types, where available, came from metadata supplied by the sample provider rather than from assay-based typing. Subjects who had been exposed to COVID-19, were actively infected with it, or had recovered from it provided the deeply sampled blood TCRbeta repertoires that made up the dataset. A freely available public database, intended as a resource for researchers studying the immune response to SARS-CoV-2, is where the repertoires were released. The samples were drawn from two sources: the first 160 participants of the ongoing ImmuneRACE study, and 950 to 1,500 subjects contributed by 6 global collaborators. The sample metadata nearly always contained a de-identified subject ID, COVID-19 status, age in years and sex.

Details on this clone: Its antigen has not been determined. Base qualities are not recorded, but no much larger clone differs from it by a single base.

The immunoSEQ Assay, a bias-controlled multiplex PCR, was used to amplify TCRbeta CDR3 regions from genomic DNA. In the authors' own workflow: Within the assay, amplification of reference gene primers was used to estimate how many nucleated cells each sample contained. To quantify the absolute abundance of each unique TCRbeta CDR3 rearrangement, sequence reads were collapsed and filtered. For each sample, productive Simpson clonality was calculated as the square root of Simpson's diversity index over productive rearrangements. This is the immuneACCESS table as TCRdb keeps it, with only in-frame sequences that have V and J called. A part of the clones is gone; compared with another copy, unresolved V genes explain less than half, and the rest is unexplained. V and J calls and clone size are as listed in that table; D and trimming were resolved from the DNA. Across this sample there are 300,000 to 400,000 clones, with approximately 88% seen only once. The ten largest make up roughly 4% of the sample.

What the study reported, not specific to this receptor: The amount of clinical and demographic metadata varied by source and participant and was provided uncurated.

Whole blood was collected in K2EDTA tubes by collaborating institutions according to the institutions' own protocols. For TCRbeta analysis, collaborator samples were shipped as frozen whole blood, as isolated PBMCs, or as DNA extracted from either sample type. Relative to germline, V is 1 base shorter and J is 4 bases shorter, with 4 bases between their ends. CDR1 and CDR2 (MDHEN, SYDVKM) derive from the germline V gene. Counted from cysteine to phenylalanine, this CDR3 has 13 amino acids. The CDR3 DNA has 39 bases and is translated from base 1. The chain joins TRBV28 to TRBJ2-2; no D segment can be confidently identified. The receptor comes from a woman aged 45-59 years with active or convalescent COVID-19. Input material: peripheral blood. The CDR3 region reads CASSLLITGELFF. The nucleotide sequence is given as TGTGCCAGCAGTTTATTAATCACCGGGGAGCTGTTTTTT.